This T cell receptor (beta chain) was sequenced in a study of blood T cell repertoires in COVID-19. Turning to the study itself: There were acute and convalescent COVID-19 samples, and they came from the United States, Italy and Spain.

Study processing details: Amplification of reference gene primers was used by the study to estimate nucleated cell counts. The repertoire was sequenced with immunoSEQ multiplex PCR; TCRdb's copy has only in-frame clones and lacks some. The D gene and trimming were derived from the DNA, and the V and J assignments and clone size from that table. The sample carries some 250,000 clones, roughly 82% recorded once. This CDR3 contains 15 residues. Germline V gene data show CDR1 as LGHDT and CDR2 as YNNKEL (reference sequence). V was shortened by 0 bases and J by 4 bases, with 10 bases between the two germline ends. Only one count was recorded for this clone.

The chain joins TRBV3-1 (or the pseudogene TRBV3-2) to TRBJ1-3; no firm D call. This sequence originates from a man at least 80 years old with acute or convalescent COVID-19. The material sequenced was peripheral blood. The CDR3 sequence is CASSQDSVPGNTIYF. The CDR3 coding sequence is TGTGCCAGCAGCCAAGACTCAGTCCCAGGAAACACCATATATTTT.